This TCR beta chain was captured by sequencing in a study of shared clonotypes between healthy human individuals. The authors ran the assay at deep level. Investigators spread the genomic DNA of each subset evenly over several immunoSEQ plates. The authors ran unsorted PBMC replicate PCRs on 250 to 350 ng DNA, tens of thousands of T cell genomes. Generated by immunoSEQ multiplex PCR, the TCRdb table keeps only in-frame clones and is missing some. Here the sample spans about half a million clones, over 70% being singletons. Donors comprised only Caucasian adults living in Nashville, Tennessee. V was pared by 3 bases and J by 4 bases, with 6 bases of the junction left unmatched. Germline lookup yields CDR1 MDHEN and CDR2 SYDVKM. There are 16 residues in the CDR3.

This sequence joins TRBV28 and TRBJ2-1, with TRBD2 matching over 10 bases. The specimen was PBMCs. The origin of this receptor is a woman aged 40 to 50 in good health. Some clones in this sample may be carry-over from other donors' samples. The CDR3 loop is CASSLLSGRLYNEQFF. The CDR3, as DNA: TGTGCCAGCAGTTTGCTTAGCGGGAGGCTGTACAATGAGCAGTTCTTC.